These 18 T cell receptor beta chains were all obtained from the same sample, sequenced in a study of regulatory T cells in long-lasting Graves disease. Described time point: persistent/refractory GD, antithyroid drugs over 5 years with positive TRAb. The TCR library used RNA extracted from PBMCs. To make TCR beta libraries, researchers used iRepertoire HTBI primers and Arm-PCR of CDR3 regions. TCRdb reanalysed the multiplex PCR reads using MiXCR and keeps one entry per CDR3 protein. The table has about 460,000 distinct CDR3 sequences, about 20% seen once. Sequenced material: peripheral blood mononuclear cells (PBMCs), taken when the disease was refractory, from a patient treated with antithyroid drugs. Every receptor here comes from a female donor with Graves disease.

The chain uses TRBV11-2 and TRBJ2-7, with 11 bases lining up with TRBD2. The CDR3 has 15 residues. The V gene's germline CDR1 is SGHAT and CDR2 FQNNGV. The trim removed 4 bases at V and 7 bases at J, leaving 9 bases unmatched. The CDR3 spells CASSSITSGGGEQYF. The CDR3 DNA sequence: TGTGCCAGCAGCTCCATCACTAGCGGGGGAGGAGAGCAGTACTTC.

This chain's CDR3 is CASHLDPRGEQYF. CDR3 DNA sequence: TGTGCCAGCCATCTGGACCCGAGGGGCGAGCAGTACTTC. The V call is TRBV27, the J call TRBJ2-7, with D possibly called TRBD1 or TRBD2 (5 bases each). Trimming cost V 8 bases and J 6 bases, with 17 bases left between them. Germline lookup yields CDR1 MNHEY and CDR2 SMNVEV (reference sequence). The CDR3 extends over 13 amino acids.

This chain uses TRBV19 with TRBJ1-3, with 7 bases lining up with TRBD1. Germline CDR1 reads LNHDA; CDR2 reads SQIVND (reference sequence). With V trimmed by 9 bases and J by 6 bases, 11 bases remained unmatched. The length of the CDR3 is 14 residues. The CDR3 DNA is TGTGCCAGCCTCACCGGGACAGACATAAACACCATATATTTT. It encodes CASLTGTDINTIYF. The full variable domain, with the rest looked up from reference TRBV19 and TRBJ1-3, is DGGITQSPKYLFRKEGQNVTLSCEQNLNHDAMYWYRQDPGQGLRLIYYSQIVNDFQKGDIAEGYSVSREKKESFPLTVTSAQKNPTAFYLCASLTGTDINTIYFGEGSWLTVV.

The CDR3 region is CASSQVTADGYTF. CDR3 bases: TGTGCCAGCAGCCAAGTCACAGCAGATGGCTACACCTTC. This sequence joins TRBV3-1 and TRBJ1-2; D remains unclear. CDR1 and CDR2 from the germline V gene are LGHDT and YNNKEL (reference sequence). V gave up 1 base and J gave up 6 bases, with 9 bases separating them. This CDR3 comprises 13 residues.

This clonotype was seen many times. The chain carries TRBV28 and TRBJ1-2; a weak D match, TRBD1 (5 bases). The germline CDR1 and CDR2 sequences are MDHEN and SYDVKM. This CDR3 has 15 amino acids. The V and J ends lost 2 bases and 3 bases respectively, with 13 bases between them. CDR3 loop: CASSLVGRGDYGYTF. Written as DNA, the CDR3 is TGTGCCAGCAGTTTAGTTGGCCGAGGGGACTATGGCTACACCTTC.

A word on this clonotype: A much larger clone lies one base from this, so it may be a read error. The chain joins TRBV2 to TRBJ2-7; 7 bases line up with TRBD2. With 7 bases clipped from V and 2 bases from J, the junction kept 8 bases outside the gene matches. Germline CDR1 reads SNHLY; CDR2 reads FYNNEI. The length of the CDR3 is 14 residues. The CDR3 sequence: CASTRAGSPYEQYF. The DNA for the CDR3 is TGTGCCAGCACCCGAGCGGGGAGCCCCTACGAGCAGTACTTC.

This chain connects TRBV5-1 to TRBJ2-1, with D maybe TRBD2 (5 bases). The V gene's germline CDR1 is SGHRS and CDR2 YFSETQ. This CDR3 has 15 amino acids. V was shortened by 2 bases and J by 1 base, with 10 bases between the two germline ends. The CDR3 DNA reads TGCGCCAGCAGCTTACGGGAAGGGTCCTACAATGAGCAGTTCTTC. It codes for CASSLREGSYNEQFF.

Details on this clonotype: One end of the junction fails to match germline, which may point to a read error. The chain carries TRBV2 and TRBJ2-7; D uncertain. CDR1 is SNHLY, CDR2 FYNNEI, per germline. CDR3 length: 15 amino acids. The CDR3 region is CASSQGLDADYEQYF. CDR3 nucleotides: TGCGCCAGCAGCCAAGGCTTAGACGCAGACTACGAGCAGTACTTC.

The chain links TRBV6-1 to TRBJ2-4; 7 nucleotides match TRBD2. The CDR3 length is 14 residues. V dropped 7 bases and J dropped 7; count of bases not matched to a gene: 10. Looked up from germline, CDR1 is MNHNS and CDR2 is SASEGT. The CDR3, as DNA: TGTGCCAGCACATACGGTAGGGAGGGGAACATTCAGTACTTC. Translating gives CASTYGREGNIQYF.

This clonotype was counted ten times or more. This chain links TRBV28 with TRBJ1-4, with 11 bases aligning to TRBD1. The CDR3 totals 15 residues. The V gene end was trimmed by 3 bases and the J gene end by 6 bases; junction bases not matched to a gene: 3. Germline CDR1 is MDHEN and CDR2 is SYDVKM. The CDR3 DNA reads TGTGCCAGCAGTTTCGGACAGGGGGCATATGAAAAACTGTTTTTT. As protein: CASSFGQGAYEKLFF.

This clonotype showed up just a few times. V gene TRBV29-1 combines with J gene TRBJ1-1, with TRBD1 identical over 8 bases. This CDR3 has 13 amino acids. Per germline, CDR1 SQVTM and CDR2 ANQGSEA. In DNA form, the CDR3 reads TGCAGTATCCGACAGGGGATTTACACTGAAGCTTTCTTT. Encoded protein: CSIRQGIYTEAFF.

V gene TRBV20-1 combines with J gene TRBJ2-7, with 10 bases aligning to TRBD2. V lost 3 bases to trimming and J lost 3 bases; unmatched junction nucleotides: 8. Germline V gene sequence: CDR1 DFQATT, CDR2 SNEGSKA (reference sequence). The CDR3 consists of 15 residues. As DNA, the CDR3 is TGCAGTGCTAGTCCCAGACCTAGCGGGAGCTACGAGCAGTACTTC. It encodes CSASPRPSGSYEQYF.

This clonotype was recorded at least ten times. The chain combines TRBV6-1 with TRBJ1-1, with D hard to call. The V gene lost 8 bases and the J gene lost 0 bases, with 7 bases spanning the gap. Germline V gene data show CDR1 as MNHNS and CDR2 as SASEGT. The CDR3 is 12 amino acids. The CDR3 here is CASRRMNTEAFF. CDR3 coding DNA: TGTGCCAGCCGACGAATGAACACTGAAGCTTTCTTT.

In this sample, this clonotype turned up a few times. The V gene is TRBV6-1, the J gene TRBJ2-7; 16 nucleotides line up with TRBD2. V shed 5 bases and J 2 bases; nucleotides not matched to a gene: 9. The germline V gene has CDR1 MNHNS and CDR2 SASEGT. This CDR3 contains 18 residues. The CDR3 is CASSRPGTSGGATYEQYF. CDR3 DNA: TGTGCCAGCAGTAGACCCGGGACTAGCGGGGGGGCAACCTACGAGCAGTACTTC.

The sample holds many counts of this clonotype. The J gene is TRBJ2-7, the V gene TRBV29-1, with TRBD2 identical over 9 bases. Germline V lookup: CDR1 SQVTM, CDR2 ANQGSEA. The V segment lost 3 bases and the J segment 2 bases; nucleotides outside the gene matches: 8. This CDR3 is 15 amino acids long. CDR3 sequence reads: CSVEIAGVLTYEQYF. DNA of the CDR3: TGCAGCGTTGAGATAGCGGGAGTTTTAACCTACGAGCAGTACTTC.

There are a few counts of this clonotype. The gene calls are TRBV20-1 and TRBJ1-1; D might be TRBD1 (6 bases). Germline assignment: CDR1 DFQATT and CDR2 SNEGSKA (reference sequence). The CDR3 is 11 residues long. The CDR3 region is CNARGATEAFF. The CDR3 bases are TGCAACGCTAGGGGGGCGACTGAAGCTTTCTTT.

The chain uses TRBV27 and TRBJ1-4; D is undetermined. CDR3 length: 15 residues. V lost 4 bases to trimming and J lost 3 bases, with 12 bases between them. Per the germline V gene, CDR1 is MNHEY and CDR2 is SMNVEV (reference sequence). CDR3 loop: CASSSRPGSNEKLFF. For the CDR3, the DNA is TGTGCCAGCAGTTCCAGACCGGGGTCTAATGAAAAACTGTTTTTT.

This clonotype has a handful of counts. CDR3 loop: CASSLRQLEAEAFF. The CDR3 DNA reads as TGTGCCAGCAGCTTACGGCAGCTTGAGGCTGAAGCTTTCTTT. V is TRBV7-2 and J is TRBJ1-1; D call uncertain. The CDR3 length is 14 residues. Per germline, CDR1 SGHTA and CDR2 FQGNSA. Trimming took 2 bases from V and 6 from J, leaving 13 bases between them.